The sequence of this T cell receptor (beta chain) was determined in a study of blood T cell repertoires in COVID-19. Study at large: There were acute and convalescent COVID-19 samples, and they came from the United States, Italy and Spain.

In the authors' methods: Using reference gene primer amplification, nucleated cell counts were estimated. Repertoires were generated with immunoSEQ multiplex PCR, while TCRdb's copy carries only in-frame clones and drops some. V, J and clone size are taken as reported in that table, and D and trimming were inferred from the DNA itself. Of about 100,000 clones listed, about 87% are singletons. The sequence was collected from a woman in her 30s with acute or convalescent COVID-19. Material for sequencing was peripheral blood.

The CDR3 bases are TGTGCCAGCAGTACCGCTCCGACAGCTAATGAAAAACTGTTTTTT. Translated, it gives CASSTAPTANEKLFF. This chain uses TRBV27 with TRBJ1-4; D might be TRBD1 (5 bases). V lost 5 bases and J 3 bases, leaving 13 bases between the germline ends. Per the germline V gene, CDR1 is MNHEY and CDR2 is SMNVEV (reference sequence). There are 15 residues in the CDR3.